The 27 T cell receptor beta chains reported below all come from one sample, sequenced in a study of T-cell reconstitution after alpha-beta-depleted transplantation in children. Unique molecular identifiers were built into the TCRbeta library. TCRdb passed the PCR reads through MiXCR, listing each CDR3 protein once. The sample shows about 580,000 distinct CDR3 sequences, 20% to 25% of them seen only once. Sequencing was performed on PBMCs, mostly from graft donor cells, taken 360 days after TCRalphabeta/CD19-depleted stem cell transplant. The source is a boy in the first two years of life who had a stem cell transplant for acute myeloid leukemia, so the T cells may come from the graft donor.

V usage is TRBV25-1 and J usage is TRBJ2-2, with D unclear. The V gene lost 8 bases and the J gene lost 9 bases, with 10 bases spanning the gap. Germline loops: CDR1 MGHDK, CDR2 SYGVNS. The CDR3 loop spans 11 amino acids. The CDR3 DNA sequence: TGTGCCAGCCTCGGGTTCAGGGAGCTGTTTTTT. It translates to CASLGFRELFF.

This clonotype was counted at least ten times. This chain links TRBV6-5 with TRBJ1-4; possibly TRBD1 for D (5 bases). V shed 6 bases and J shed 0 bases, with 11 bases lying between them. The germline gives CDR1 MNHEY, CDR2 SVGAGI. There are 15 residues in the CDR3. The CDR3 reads CASSSTGATNEKLFF. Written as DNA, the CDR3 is TGTGCCAGCAGCTCAACGGGGGCAACTAATGAAAAACTGTTTTTT.

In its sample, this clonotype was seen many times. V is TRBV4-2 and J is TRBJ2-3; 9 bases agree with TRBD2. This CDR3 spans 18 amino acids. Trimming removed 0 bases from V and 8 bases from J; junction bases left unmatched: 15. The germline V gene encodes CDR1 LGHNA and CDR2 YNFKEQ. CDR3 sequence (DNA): TGTGCCAGCAGCCAAGATGATAGCGGGGGAGCCACCGGAGCTACGCAGTATTTT. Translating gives CASSQDDSGGATGATQYF.

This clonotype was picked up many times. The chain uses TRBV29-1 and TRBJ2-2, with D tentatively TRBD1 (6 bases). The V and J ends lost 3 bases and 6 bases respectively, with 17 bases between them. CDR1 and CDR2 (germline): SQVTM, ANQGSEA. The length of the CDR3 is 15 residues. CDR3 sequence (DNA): TGCAGCGTTGACTACGGGACACCAAAGCCCGGGGAGCTGTTTTTT. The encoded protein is CSVDYGTPKPGELFF.

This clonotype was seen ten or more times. CDR3 region: CSVGRAQFF. The CDR3 DNA reads as TGCAGCGTTGGAAGGGCTCAGTTCTTC. The chain combines TRBV29-1 with TRBJ2-1; D uncertain. Germline lookup yields CDR1 SQVTM and CDR2 ANQGSEA. Trimming stripped 4 bases from V and 13 bases from J, with 8 bases between. CDR3 size: 9 residues.

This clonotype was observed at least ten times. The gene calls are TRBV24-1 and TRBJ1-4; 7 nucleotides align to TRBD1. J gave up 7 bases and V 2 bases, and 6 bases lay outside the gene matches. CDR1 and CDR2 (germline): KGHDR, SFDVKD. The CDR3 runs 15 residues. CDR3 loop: CATSDSRGRGEKLFF. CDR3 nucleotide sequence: TGTGCCACCAGTGATTCCAGGGGGAGGGGTGAAAAACTGTTTTTT.

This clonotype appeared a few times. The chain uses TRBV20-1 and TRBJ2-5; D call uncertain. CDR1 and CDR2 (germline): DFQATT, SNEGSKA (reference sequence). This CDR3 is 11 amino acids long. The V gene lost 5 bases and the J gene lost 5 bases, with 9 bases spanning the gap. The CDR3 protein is CSAYVSETQYF. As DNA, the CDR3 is TGCAGTGCTTATGTTTCGGAGACCCAGTACTTC.

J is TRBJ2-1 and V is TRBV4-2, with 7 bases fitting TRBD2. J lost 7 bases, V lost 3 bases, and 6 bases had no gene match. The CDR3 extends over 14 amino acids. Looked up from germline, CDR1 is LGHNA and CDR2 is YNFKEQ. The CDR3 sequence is CASSQTSPGNEQFF. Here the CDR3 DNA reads TGTGCCAGCAGCCAGACTAGCCCCGGTAATGAGCAGTTCTTC.

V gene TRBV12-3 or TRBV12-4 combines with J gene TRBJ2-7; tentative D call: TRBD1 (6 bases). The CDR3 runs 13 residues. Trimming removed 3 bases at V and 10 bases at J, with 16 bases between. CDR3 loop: CASSFGSGQNQYF. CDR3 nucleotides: TGTGCCAGCAGTTTTGGGTCCGGACAGAATCAGTACTTC.

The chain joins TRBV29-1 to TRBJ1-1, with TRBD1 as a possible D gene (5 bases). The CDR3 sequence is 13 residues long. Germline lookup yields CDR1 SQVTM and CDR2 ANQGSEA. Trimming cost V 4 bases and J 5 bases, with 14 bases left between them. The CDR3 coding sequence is TGCAGCGTTGGTAGGGGTCGGGGGACTGAAGCTTTCTTT. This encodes CSVGRGRGTEAFF.

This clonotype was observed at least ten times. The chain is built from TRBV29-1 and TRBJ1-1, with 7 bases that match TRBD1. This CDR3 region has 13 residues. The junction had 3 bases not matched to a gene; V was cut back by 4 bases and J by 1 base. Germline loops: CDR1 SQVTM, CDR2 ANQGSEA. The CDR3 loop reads CSVGGTENTEAFF. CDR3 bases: TGCAGCGTTGGAGGGACAGAGAACACTGAAGCTTTCTTT.

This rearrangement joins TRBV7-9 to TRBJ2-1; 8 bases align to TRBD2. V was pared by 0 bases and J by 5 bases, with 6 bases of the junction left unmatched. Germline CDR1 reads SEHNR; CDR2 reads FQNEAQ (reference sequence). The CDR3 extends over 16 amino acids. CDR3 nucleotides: TGTGCCAGCAGCTTAGCGGATGCGGGGGGCAACAATGAGCAGTTCTTC. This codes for CASSLADAGGNNEQFF.

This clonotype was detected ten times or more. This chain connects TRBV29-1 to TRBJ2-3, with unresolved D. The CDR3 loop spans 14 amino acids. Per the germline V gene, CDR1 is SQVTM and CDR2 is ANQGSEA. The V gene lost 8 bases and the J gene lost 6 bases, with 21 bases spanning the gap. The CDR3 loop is CSSSEWGMKDTQYF. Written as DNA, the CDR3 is TGCAGCTCCTCAGAGTGGGGAATGAAGGATACGCAGTATTTT.

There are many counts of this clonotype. The CDR3 loop reads CASSFSGGADEQFF. The DNA of the CDR3 is TGTGCCAGCAGCTTTAGCGGGGGGGCGGATGAGCAGTTCTTC. The V gene is TRBV7-3, the J gene TRBJ2-1; 11 nucleotides align to TRBD2. The CDR3 has 14 amino acids. The V gene's germline CDR1 is SGHTA and CDR2 FQGTGA. V lost 3 bases, J lost 8 bases, and 3 bases stayed unmatched.

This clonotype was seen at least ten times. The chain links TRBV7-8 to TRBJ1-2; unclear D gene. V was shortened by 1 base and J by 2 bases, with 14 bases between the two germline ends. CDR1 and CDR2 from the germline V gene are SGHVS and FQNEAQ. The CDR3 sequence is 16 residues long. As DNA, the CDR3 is TGTGCCAGCAGCTTAGTAGAGGGAAGGGTAAACTATGGCTACACCTTC. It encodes CASSLVEGRVNYGYTF.

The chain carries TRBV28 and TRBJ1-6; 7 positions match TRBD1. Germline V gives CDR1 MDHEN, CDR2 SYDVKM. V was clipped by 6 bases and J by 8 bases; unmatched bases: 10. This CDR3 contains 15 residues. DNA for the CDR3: TGTGCCAGCAGCCAATACAGGGGATTGTATTCACCCCTCCACTTT. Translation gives CASSQYRGLYSPLHF.

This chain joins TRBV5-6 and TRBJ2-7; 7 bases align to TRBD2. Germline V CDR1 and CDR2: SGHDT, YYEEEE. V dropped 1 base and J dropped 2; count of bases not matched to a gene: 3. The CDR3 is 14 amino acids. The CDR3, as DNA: TGTGCCAGCAGCTTGCTGAGCGGGGCCTACGAGCAGTACTTC. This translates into CASSLLSGAYEQYF.

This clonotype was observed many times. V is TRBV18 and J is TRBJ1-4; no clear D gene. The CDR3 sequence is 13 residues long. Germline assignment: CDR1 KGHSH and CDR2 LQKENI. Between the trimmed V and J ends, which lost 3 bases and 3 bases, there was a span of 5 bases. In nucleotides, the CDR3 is TGTGCCAGCTCACCGCGGGCTAATGAAAAACTGTTTTTT. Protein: CASSPRANEKLFF.

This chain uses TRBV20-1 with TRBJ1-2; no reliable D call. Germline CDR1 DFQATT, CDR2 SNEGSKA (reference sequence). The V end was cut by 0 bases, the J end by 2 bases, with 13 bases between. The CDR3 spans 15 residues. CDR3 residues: CSARDLRRNNYGYTF. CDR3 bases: TGCAGTGCTAGAGATCTACGGCGGAACAACTATGGCTACACCTTC.

The CDR3 bases are TGTGCCAGCAGCTTAGTATCTCTCGGGGGTTTAGATACGCAGTATTTT. Protein: CASSLVSLGGLDTQYF. The chain joins TRBV7-2 to TRBJ2-3; D is perhaps TRBD2 (6 bases). The V end was cut by 1 base, the J end by 5 bases, with 16 bases between. CDR3 length equals 16 residues. The germline V gene has CDR1 SGHTA and CDR2 FQGNSA.

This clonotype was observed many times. The CDR3 loop reads CASSQDPPTGEFYNEQFF. DNA of the CDR3: TGCGCCAGCAGCCAAGACCCCCCGACAGGGGAGTTCTACAATGAGCAGTTCTTC. J is TRBJ2-1 and V is TRBV4-3, with 8 bases fitting TRBD1. This CDR3 is 18 amino acids long. V gave up 0 bases and J gave up 3 bases; unmatched junction bases: 10. Germline CDR1 and CDR2: LGHNA and YSLEER.

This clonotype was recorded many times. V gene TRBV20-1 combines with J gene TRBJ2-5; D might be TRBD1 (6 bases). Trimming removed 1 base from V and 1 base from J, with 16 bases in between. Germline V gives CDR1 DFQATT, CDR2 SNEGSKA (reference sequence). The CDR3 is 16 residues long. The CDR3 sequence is CSARAYRARSQETQYF. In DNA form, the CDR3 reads TGCAGTGCTAGAGCCTACAGGGCAAGATCCCAAGAGACCCAGTACTTC.

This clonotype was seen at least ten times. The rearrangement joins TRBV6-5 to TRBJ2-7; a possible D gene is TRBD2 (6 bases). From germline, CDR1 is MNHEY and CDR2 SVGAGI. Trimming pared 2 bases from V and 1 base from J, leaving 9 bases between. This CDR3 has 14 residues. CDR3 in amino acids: CASSYVGGSYEQYF. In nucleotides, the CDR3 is TGTGCCAGCAGTTACGTGGGGGGTTCCTACGAGCAGTACTTC.

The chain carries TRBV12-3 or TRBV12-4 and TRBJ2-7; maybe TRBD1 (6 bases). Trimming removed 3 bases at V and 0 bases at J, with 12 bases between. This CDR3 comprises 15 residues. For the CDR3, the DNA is TGTGCCAGCAGTTTTGGTAAGACAGGCTCCTACGAGCAGTACTTC. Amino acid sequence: CASSFGKTGSYEQYF.

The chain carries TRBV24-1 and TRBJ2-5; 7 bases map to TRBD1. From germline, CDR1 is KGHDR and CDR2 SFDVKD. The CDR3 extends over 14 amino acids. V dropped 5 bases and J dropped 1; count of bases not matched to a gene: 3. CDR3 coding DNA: TGTGCCACCAGTGCCTCAGGGGGCCAAGAGACCCAGTACTTC. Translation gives CATSASGGQETQYF.

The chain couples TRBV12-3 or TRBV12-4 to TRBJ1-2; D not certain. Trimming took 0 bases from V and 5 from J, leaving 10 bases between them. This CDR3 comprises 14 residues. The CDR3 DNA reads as TGTGCCAGCAGTTTAGCTCACATGGGGTATGGCTACACCTTC. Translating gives CASSLAHMGYGYTF.

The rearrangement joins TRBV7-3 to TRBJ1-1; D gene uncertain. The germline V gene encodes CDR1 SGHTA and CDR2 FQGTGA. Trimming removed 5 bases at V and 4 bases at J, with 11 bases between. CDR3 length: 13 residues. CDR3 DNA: TGTGCCAGCAGCCCTAACCCTGGCACTGAAGCTTTCTTT. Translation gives CASSPNPGTEAFF.